Sequencing of this TCR beta chain was carried out in a study of blood T cell repertoires in COVID-19. Whole-study context: COVID-19 samples, acute and convalescent, were from the United States, Italy and Spain.

Germline values: CDR1 PRHDT, CDR2 FYEKMQ (reference sequence). The CDR3 consists of 15 residues. The V segment lost 2 bases and the J segment 2 bases; nucleotides outside the gene matches: 4. TCRdb's copy holds only in-frame clones and misses some; the assay was immunoSEQ multiplex PCR. The sample holds fewer than 250,000 clones, 83% seen once. The specimen sequenced was peripheral blood. The chain carries TRBV13 and TRBJ2-7, with 9 bases aligning to TRBD2. This clonotype was sampled from a woman between 40 and 50 years old with active or convalescent COVID-19. The CDR3 is CASSLTTSGAYEQYF. CDR3 bases: TGTGCCAGCAGCTTAACGACTAGCGGTGCCTACGAGCAGTACTTC.